These T cell receptor beta chains were read from a single sample in a study of identical twins. TCRdb passed the 5' RACE reads through MiXCR, listing each CDR3 protein once. The repertoire includes about 700,000 distinct CDR3 sequences, around 8.3% of them detected once, and 0.8% to 1% sits in the top ten. These data were also reused for a study on yellow fever vaccine responses in identical twins.

Material for sequencing was PBMCs. These receptor sequences come from a woman between 18 and 30 years old in good health. Both conserved end residues are part of each CDR3. Fields, in order: clone size, J gene, V gene, D gene, CDR3 protein, CDR3 DNA. The D gene is left open where the match is weak. Size is omitted from some rows. Given values are once, few, many or a class for expanded clones.

many TRBJ2-1 TRBV7-8 - CASSLVSGYNEQFF TGTGCCAGCAGCTTAGTTTCAGGCTACAATGAGCAGTTCTTC
few TRBJ2-7 TRBV3-1 TRBD2 CASRPTSGSPEQYF TGTGCCAGCAGACCGACTAGCGGGAGTCCCGAGCAGTACTTC
- TRBJ2-3 TRBV7-9 TRBD1 CASSHPGQGGADTQYF TGTGCCAGCAGCCACCCGGGACAGGGAGGTGCAGATACGCAGTATTTT
- TRBJ2-5 TRBV11-1 TRBD2 CASSLAVFEAGGPKETQYF TGTGCCAGCAGCTTAGCGGTATTCGAAGCGGGAGGGCCTAAAGAGACCCAGTACTTC
few TRBJ2-7 TRBV20-1 TRBD1 CSARERDRGRLAQYF TGCAGTGCTAGAGAACGGGACAGGGGGCGCTTGGCGCAGTACTTC
few TRBJ2-3 TRBV11-2 TRBD2 CASSSISAGVSGVITDTQYF TGTGCCAGCAGCTCCATTTCCGCGGGGGTTAGCGGGGTTATCACAGATACGCAGTATTTT
- TRBJ2-1 TRBV12-5 TRBD1 CASGKRGQGLEAGNNEQFF TGTGCTAGTGGCAAGAGAGGACAGGGCCTTGAGGCGGGGAACAATGAGCAGTTCTTC
many TRBJ2-6 TRBV5-6 - CASSLRVSGANVLTF TGTGCCAGCAGCTTGAGGGTATCTGGGGCCAACGTCCTGACTTTC
many TRBJ2-3 TRBV6-2/TRBV6-3 - CASSLDGNPDTQYF TGTGCCAGCAGTTTGGACGGGAACCCAGATACGCAGTATTTT
many TRBJ1-2 TRBV4-2 TRBD1 CASSLRQGTESPNYGYTF TGTGCCAGCAGCCTCAGACAGGGCACGGAATCTCCTAACTATGGCTACACCTTC
- TRBJ2-3 TRBV9 TRBD1 CASSPRQGGVADTQYF TGTGCCAGCAGCCCTCGACAGGGGGGGGTGGCAGATACGCAGTATTTT
many TRBJ2-1 TRBV12-3/TRBV12-4 - CASSFGGQGDWGNEQFF TGTGCCAGCAGTTTCGGTGGGCAGGGGGACTGGGGCAATGAGCAGTTCTTC
few TRBJ2-7 TRBV6-2/TRBV6-3 TRBD1 CASSYHRGNSYEQYF TGTGCCAGCAGTTACCACAGGGGAAACTCCTACGAGCAGTACTTC
few TRBJ2-7 TRBV6-2/TRBV6-3 - CASSYVEVVVNHFLSYEQYF TGTGCCAGCAGTTACGTGGAGGTGGTTGTCAATCACTTTCTCTCCTACGAGCAGTACTTC
few TRBJ1-2 TRBV6-1 - CASTTYYGGEGYTF TGTGCCAGCACCACATATTATGGGGGTGAGGGCTACACCTTC
few TRBJ1-4 TRBV7-6 - CASTTEGGGEKLFF TGTGCCAGCACCACCGAGGGGGGCGGCGAAAAACTGTTTTTT
few TRBJ2-5 TRBV11-2 TRBD2 CASSLEGRGGQETQYF TGTGCCAGCAGCTTAGAAGGGCGGGGGGGCCAAGAGACCCAGTACTTC
- TRBJ2-3 TRBV20-1 TRBD2 CSAEWGEGLDTQYF TGCAGTGCAGAGTGGGGGGAGGGCTTAGATACGCAGTATTTT
- TRBJ2-1 TRBV7-9 TRBD2 CASSLGGLAGEVNEQFF TGTGCCAGCAGCTTAGGGGGACTAGCGGGAGAGGTAAATGAGCAGTTCTTC
few TRBJ2-3 TRBV6-5 - CASSYSMGPSPDTQYF TGTGCCAGCAGTTACTCTATGGGTCCCTCCCCAGATACGCAGTATTTT
- TRBJ2-7 TRBV5-1 - CASRQPKSSYEQYF TGCGCCAGCAGACAGCCAAAATCCTCCTACGAGCAGTACTTC
many TRBJ2-3 TRBV7-3 TRBD2 CASSPGGADTQYF TGTGCCAGCAGCCCGGGGGGGGCAGATACGCAGTATTTT
many TRBJ2-1 TRBV29-1 - CSVDWGGSNEQFF TGCAGCGTTGATTGGGGCGGGTCGAATGAGCAGTTCTTC
few TRBJ2-6 TRBV20-1 TRBD1 CSANRGSGANVLTF TGCAGTGCAAACAGGGGTTCCGGGGCCAACGTCCTGACTTTC
- TRBJ2-7 TRBV12-3/TRBV12-4 TRBD2 CASSLGGGKEEQYF TGTGCCAGCAGTTTAGGGGGAGGGAAGGAAGAGCAGTACTTC
- TRBJ2-5 TRBV28 TRBD1 CASSLLADREETQYF TGTGCCAGCAGTTTATTGGCGGACAGGGAAGAGACCCAGTACTTC
many TRBJ2-1 TRBV9 - CASSVVAEAEQFF TGTGCCAGCAGCGTAGTTGCAGAGGCCGAGCAGTTCTTC
- TRBJ2-5 TRBV18 - CASSWGQPGQETQYF TGTGCCAGCTCTTGGGGGCAGCCGGGTCAAGAGACCCAGTACTTC
few TRBJ2-1 TRBV7-2 TRBD2 CASSLGSGTNNEQFF TGTGCCAGCAGCTTAGGTAGCGGGACGAACAATGAGCAGTTCTTC
- TRBJ1-2 TRBV28 - CASLQRANYGYTF TGTGCCAGCCTACAACGAGCTAACTATGGCTACACCTTC
many TRBJ2-3 TRBV5-1 - CATRPLPSTDTQYF TGCGCCACCAGACCACTACCTAGCACAGATACGCAGTATTTT
- TRBJ1-1 TRBV7-9 TRBD1 CASSPSQGSNTEAFF TGTGCCAGCAGCCCCTCACAGGGGTCGAACACTGAAGCTTTCTTT
- TRBJ2-3 TRBV6-5 - CAVVTTTDTQYF TGTGCCGTAGTCACCACAACAGATACGCAGTATTTT
many TRBJ2-7 TRBV29-1 - CSATDGYEQYF TGCAGCGCCACGGACGGGTACGAGCAGTACTTC
- TRBJ1-1 TRBV6-1 - CASSPPLAGYTEAFF TGTGCCAGCAGTCCACCTTTGGCCGGTTACACTGAAGCTTTCTTT
few TRBJ2-2 TRBV11-2 TRBD1 CASSPRPGTGANTGELFF TGTGCCAGCAGCCCGCGTCCCGGGACAGGAGCGAACACCGGGGAGCTGTTTTTT
few TRBJ2-7 TRBV28 - CASSLSSRGGRRREQYF TGTGCCAGCAGTTTATCAAGTCGTGGTGGCAGGAGACGGGAGCAGTACTTC
- TRBJ2-2 TRBV27 - CASSYARAANTGELFF TGTGCCAGCAGTTACGCCCGGGCAGCGAACACCGGGGAGCTGTTTTTT
- TRBJ2-3 TRBV7-3 - CASSLTNLDTQYF TGTGCCAGCAGCTTAACGAATCTAGATACGCAGTATTTT
many TRBJ1-1 TRBV20-1 TRBD1 CSTIRDRLMNTEAFF TGCAGTACCATCCGGGACAGGCTTATGAACACTGAAGCTTTCTTT
few TRBJ2-1 TRBV29-1 - CSTTGEIGGGEQFF TGCAGCACCACCGGGGAAATAGGGGGGGGCGAGCAGTTCTTC
few TRBJ1-1 TRBV4-3 - CASSQEALGTEAFF TGCGCCAGCAGCCAAGAAGCGTTGGGCACTGAAGCTTTCTTT